These 25 T cell receptor beta chains were sequenced from one sample in a study of CD4 and CD8 cells across lung adenocarcinoma regions. One entry per CDR3 protein results from TCRdb running MiXCR on the PCR reads. In the table there are tens of thousands of distinct CDR3 sequences, roughly half of which are singletons. The sequencing sample was made of CD8+ T cells from the center of a lung tumor. All receptors come from a male donor with lung adenocarcinoma. The CD4 and CD8 labels of this study may be unreliable.

About this clonotype itself: At one end, the junction sequence differs from germline, possibly due to a read error. The rearrangement uses TRBV7-2 and TRBJ2-3; 8 bases fit TRBD2. The J call may be incorrect, as the DNA end agrees better with TRBJ2-5. This CDR3 has 17 residues. Germline-derived CDR1 and CDR2 are SGHTA and FQGNSA. The CDR3 sequence is CASSAGSGGGDKEIQYF. The CDR3 nucleotides read TGTGCCAGCAGCGCGGGGAGCGGGGGCGGTGACAAAGAGATCCAGTACTTC.

Concerning this clonotype: A read error may produce the germline difference seen at one junction end. The CDR3 region is CASGQGGGSQETQYF. As DNA, the CDR3 is TGCGCCAGCGGCCAAGGGGGCGGGAGCCAAGAGACCCAGTACTTC. The chain combines TRBV4-1 with TRBJ2-5, with D perhaps being TRBD1 or TRBD2 (7 bases each). CDR1 is MGHRA and CDR2 is YSYEKL in the germline V gene. The CDR3 is made up of 15 amino acids.

In its sample, this clonotype was seen many times. The chain employs TRBV7-3 and TRBJ2-7; a weak D match, TRBD2 (6 bases). This CDR3 has 15 amino acids. With 0 bases removed from V and 2 bases from J, the gap between germline ends came to 11 bases. Germline-derived CDR1 and CDR2 are SGHTA and FQGTGA. The CDR3: CASSLTPGATYEQYF. CDR3 nucleotide sequence: TGTGCCAGCAGCTTAACGCCGGGAGCGACCTACGAGCAGTACTTC.

This clonotype was recorded many times. V usage is TRBV6-4 and J usage is TRBJ2-7; D gene ambiguous. The CDR3 loop spans 15 amino acids. V was clipped by 0 bases and J by 1 base, with 10 bases between them. CDR1 is MRHNA, CDR2 SNTAGT, per germline. The DNA of the CDR3 is TGTGCCAGCAGTGACTCTGATAGCAGGTCCTACGAGCAGTACTTC. Translated: CASSDSDSRSYEQYF.

This clonotype has ten or more counts. V and J are TRBV6-1 and TRBJ2-7; a weak D match, TRBD1 (6 bases). This CDR3 has 14 amino acids. Germline-derived CDR1 and CDR2 are MNHNS and SASEGT. The V and J ends lost 4 bases and 2 bases respectively, with 12 bases between them. The CDR3 DNA sequence: TGTGCCAGCAGTGTTGGGGGCAGTACCTACGAGCAGTACTTC. It translates to CASSVGGSTYEQYF.

Details on this clonotype: One junction end disagrees with the germline gene, perhaps due to a read error. V and J are TRBV6-1 and TRBJ2-3; 8 bases are shared with TRBD1. There are 17 residues in the CDR3. Per the germline V gene, CDR1 is MNHNS and CDR2 is SASEGT. The CDR3 loop is CASRGRQGPRSTDTQFF. CDR3 nucleotides: TGTGCCAGCAGGGGGAGACAGGGGCCACGGAGCACCGATACGCAGTTTTTT.

V is TRBV14 and J is TRBJ2-1, with TRBD1 matching 9 bases. The V segment lost 4 bases and the J segment 10 bases; nucleotides outside the gene matches: 5. Germline CDR1 reads SGHDN; CDR2 reads FVKESK. CDR3 size: 13 residues. The CDR3 sequence: CASSRDRVLEQFF. CDR3 sequence (DNA): TGTGCCAGCAGCCGGGACAGGGTCCTCGAGCAGTTCTTC.

The chain joins TRBV12-3 or TRBV12-4 to TRBJ2-3; TRBD2 matches 9 bases. V gave up 5 bases and J gave up 2 bases; unmatched junction bases: 2. The CDR3 totals 14 residues. As DNA, the CDR3 is TGTGCCAGCAGTACTAGCGGGCACACAGATACGCAGTATTTT. It translates to CASSTSGHTDTQYF.

Written as DNA, the CDR3 is TGTGCCAGCAGTTTAACAGCTCGCAATTCACCCCTCCACTTT. Protein sequence: CASSLTARNSPLHF. The chain recombines TRBV12-3 or TRBV12-4 with TRBJ1-6, with D unclear. The CDR3 totals 14 residues. V gave up 2 bases and J gave up 7 bases, with 9 bases separating them.

In its sample, this clonotype was seen many times. The DNA of the CDR3 is TGTGCCAGCAGGCCCTCTTATAGCTCTGGGGCCAACGTCCTGACTTTC. It specifies CASRPSYSSGANVLTF. The chain uses TRBV6-1 and TRBJ2-6; D not resolved. In germline, CDR1 is MNHNS, CDR2 SASEGT. With 6 bases removed from V and 0 bases from J, the gap between germline ends came to 12 bases. The CDR3 totals 16 residues.

With respect to this clonotype: Sequence at one end of the junction differs from germline and may be a read error. The V call is TRBV10-1, the J call TRBJ2-3; D tentatively reads TRBD1 or TRBD2 (7 bases each). Per germline, CDR1 WNHNN and CDR2 SYGVQD (reference sequence). The CDR3 extends over 15 amino acids. As DNA, the CDR3 is TGCGGCGGGGGCCCAGGGGGGGCCGACCCAGAGACGCAGTATTTC. It specifies CGGGPGGADPETQYF.

This clonotype is a singleton in its sample. A read error may produce the germline difference seen at one junction end. This chain connects TRBV6-4 to TRBJ2-3; D could derive from TRBD1 or TRBD2 (6 bases each). The length of the CDR3 is 15 residues. In germline, CDR1 is MRHNA, CDR2 SNTAGT. The CDR3 protein is CARGDGGRETETQYF. CDR3 sequence (DNA): TGTGCCAGGGGTGACGGGGGCCGAGAAACAGAGACGCAGTATTTC.

This rearrangement joins TRBV27 to TRBJ2-5; possibly TRBD1 or TRBD2 for D (6 bases each). CDR1 is MNHEY, CDR2 SMNVEV, per germline (reference sequence). The V gene lost 7 bases and the J gene lost 5 bases, with 23 bases spanning the gap. The CDR3 is 16 amino acids. The CDR3 DNA reads as TGTGCCAGCACGGGGCCCGGGGGCCGTGGCCAGGAGACCCAGTACTTC. Protein sequence: CASTGPGGRGQETQYF.

The J gene is TRBJ1-5, the V gene TRBV6-1, with a possible D match to TRBD1 (6 bases). Trimming took 6 bases from V and 0 from J, leaving 18 bases between them. The CDR3 is made up of 17 amino acids. Germline CDR1 MNHNS, CDR2 SASEGT. This chain's CDR3 is CASRVQGSPSSNQPQHF. CDR3 coding DNA: TGTGCCAGCAGGGTACAGGGTTCCCCTTCTAGCAATCAGCCCCAGCATTTT.

This clonotype was detected a few times. Possible read error: a much larger clone is one base away. The chain combines TRBV6-1 with TRBJ2-1, with a tentative D call TRBD1 (6 bases). V lost 6 bases to trimming and J lost 10 bases, with 13 bases between them. CDR3 size: 12 residues. Germline CDR1 and CDR2: MNHNS and SASEGT. The CDR3 DNA sequence: TGTGCCAGCAGGGGGACACCTTACGAGCAGTTCTTC. It is translated as CASRGTPYEQFF.

This clonotype was picked up one time. Relative to the germline gene, one junction end is altered; a read error may explain this. The chain couples TRBV10-1 to TRBJ2-3, with D possibly TRBD2 on 6 matching bases. Germline CDR1 WNHNN, CDR2 SYGVQD (reference sequence). CDR3 size: 15 residues. CDR3 nucleotides: TGCGCCAGCAGTGACTGGCGGGGTGCTGAAGATACGCAGTACTTT. Translation gives CASSDWRGAEDTQYF.

As concerns this clonotype: A junction end diverges from the germline sequence, so it may reflect a read error. The rearrangement uses TRBV6-1 and TRBJ2-3; possible D gene TRBD1, 6 bases. The CDR3 is 16 amino acids. From germline, CDR1 is MNHNS and CDR2 SASEGT. CDR3 nucleotide sequence: TGTGCCAGCAGGGGAGCCGGGGCAGGGGATCGGGATACGCAGTACTTT. This translates into CASRGAGAGDRDTQYF.

In this sample, this clonotype is large. This sequence joins TRBV6-1 and TRBJ2-1; D is ambiguous. CDR3 length equals 14 residues. Germline loops: CDR1 MNHNS, CDR2 SASEGT. V was trimmed by 4 bases and J by 8 bases, leaving 15 bases between them. The CDR3 reads CASSVVMGLDEQFF. Here the CDR3 DNA reads TGTGCCAGCAGTGTGGTTATGGGGTTAGATGAGCAGTTCTTC.

The chain is built from TRBV10-1 and TRBJ2-3; TRBD1 or TRBD2 may be the D gene (5 bases each). V was shortened by 2 bases and J by 5 bases, with 14 bases between the two germline ends. The CDR3 spans 15 residues. Germline CDR1 and CDR2: WNHNN and SYGVQD (reference sequence). The CDR3 DNA reads as TGCGCCAGCAGTGAGCCCGGGACGAAAGGAGATACGCAGTATTTT. Its protein is CASSEPGTKGDTQYF.

This clonotype has only a few counts. The chain links TRBV6-5 to TRBJ2-1, with D possibly TRBD2 on 5 matching bases. This CDR3 has 13 amino acids. Germline CDR1 and CDR2: MNHEY and SVGAGI. Trimming left V 7 bases short and J 4 bases short, with 11 bases between. CDR3 DNA: TGTGCCAGCACTTGGGAGTATTACAATGAGCAGTTCTTC. Protein product: CASTWEYYNEQFF.

Note on this clonotype: Mismatch with germline at one junction end may stem from a read error. V is TRBV6-1 and J is TRBJ2-3; possibly TRBD1 for D (5 bases). Germline CDR1 reads MNHNS; CDR2 reads SASEGT. This CDR3 region has 16 residues. CDR3 loop: CASSEAGMWVRDTQYF. In DNA form, the CDR3 reads TGTGCCAGCAGTGAAGCGGGGATGTGGGTCAGGGATACGCAGTACTTT.

This clonotype was detected once. One end of the junction varies from germline; a read error may be responsible. J is TRBJ2-3 and V is TRBV12-3 or TRBV12-4; D possibly corresponds to TRBD2 (6 bases). The CDR3 has 14 residues. CDR3 DNA: TGTGCGGGCAGCGTGTGGGGGGACCGAGATACCCAGTATTTT. This sequence encodes CAGSVWGDRDTQYF.

A few counts support this clonotype. The chain uses TRBV11-2 and TRBJ2-5, with D possibly matching TRBD1 (5 bases). The end of the DNA aligns better with TRBJ2-7, so the J call may be wrong. The CDR3 length is 12 residues. Looked up from germline, CDR1 is SGHAT and CDR2 is FQNNGV. In DNA, the CDR3 is TGTGCCAGCACCCAGATTCAGGGCGAGCAGTACTTC. Its translation is CASTQIQGEQYF.

This clonotype was recorded once. At one of its ends the junction is not consistent with the germline gene, which may arise from a read error. CDR3 nucleotide sequence: TGTGCCAGCAAGAACTCCCGCCGCTCCTACAATGAGCTGTTCTTT. The encoded protein is CASKNSRRSYNELFF. This rearrangement joins TRBV6-1 to TRBJ2-1; D unresolved. The CDR3 consists of 15 residues. CDR1 is MNHNS, CDR2 SASEGT, per germline.

This clonotype was seen ten or more times. V gene TRBV11-2 combines with J gene TRBJ2-7, with 11 bases matching TRBD2. CDR3 length: 15 amino acids. Germline V gene lookup returns CDR1 SGHAT and CDR2 FQNNGV. The trim removed 5 bases at V and 2 bases at J, leaving 5 bases unmatched. The CDR3 loop reads CASSLGLAGAYEQYF. For the CDR3, the DNA is TGTGCCAGCAGCCTCGGACTAGCGGGCGCCTACGAGCAGTACTTC.